This T cell receptor beta chain emerged from a study of blood T cell repertoires in COVID-19 (dated by TCRdb to 2020 to 2022). About the investigation overall: Collaborator samples came from the United States, Italy and Spain and covered acute and convalescent phases of COVID-19. The dataset comprised deeply sampled blood TCRbeta repertoires from subjects exposed to, actively infected with, or recovered from COVID-19. A freely available public database, intended as a resource for researchers studying the immune response to SARS-CoV-2, is where the repertoires were released. The samples were drawn from the first 160 participants of the ongoing ImmuneRACE study and from 1,254 subjects provided by 6 global collaborators. Where available, HLA class I and class II types were obtained from metadata supplied by the sample provider rather than from assay-based typing. A de-identified subject ID, COVID-19 status, age in years and sex were almost always included in the sample metadata. The material from the prospective study consisted of cDNA or gDNA derived from T cells, B-cell-depleted T cells, or PBMCs. Overall study outcomes, separate from this receptor: Clinical and demographic metadata were provided uncurated, with the amount varying by source and participant.

Collaborating institutions collected whole blood in K2EDTA tubes following their own protocols. For TCRbeta analysis, collaborator samples were shipped as frozen whole blood, as isolated PBMCs, or as DNA extracted from either sample type. The immunoSEQ Assay, a bias-controlled multiplex PCR, was used to amplify TCRbeta CDR3 regions from genomic DNA. On the authors' methods: Nucleated cell counts per sample were estimated from amplification of reference gene primers within the assay. Sequence reads were collapsed and filtered to measure the absolute abundance of every unique TCRbeta CDR3 rearrangement. For each sample, productive Simpson clonality was calculated as the square root of Simpson's diversity index over productive rearrangements. As stored in TCRdb, this immuneACCESS dataset retains in-frame rearrangements with V and J assigned. A fraction of the clones does not appear; measured against another copy, unresolved V genes explain less than half of the discrepancy, and the remainder lacks a known reason. V and J calls and clone size are as listed in that table; D and trimming were resolved from the DNA. This sample is represented by 95,000 to 110,000 clones; roughly 90% of them were singletons. The ten largest clones capture 3.5% of the sample.

On this clone itself: This receptor's antigen is unknown. The sample holds no much larger clone one base away, and base qualities are not on file.

The CDR3 sequence holds 14 residues, the cysteine and phenylalanine included. The retained sequence is limited to the CDR3, 42 bases, with the frame set at the first base. V lost 0 bases and J lost 2 bases; the stretch between them is 8 bases long. From the germline V gene, CDR1 is SGHRS and CDR2 is YFSETQ. The rearrangement combines TRBV5-1 with TRBJ2-5, with the D gene uncertain. The TCR comes from a woman aged 60 to 75 with acute or convalescent COVID-19. The sequenced sample consisted of peripheral blood. The nucleotides are TGCGCCAGCAGCTTGGTAAGAACTCAAGAGACCCAGTACTTC. Its protein reads: CASSLVRTQETQYF.